These 23 T cell receptor beta chains share one sample of origin, sequenced in a study of blood T cell repertoires in COVID-19. Profiling relied on immunoSEQ multiplex PCR, and the TCRdb table lists in-frame clones only, not all of them. Here the sample spans over 200,000 clones, 83% being singletons. Sequencing was carried out using peripheral blood. These receptors came from a woman between 65 and 79 years old with active or convalescent COVID-19.

V gene TRBV5-1 combines with J gene TRBJ1-4; D gene uncertain. The germline CDR1 and CDR2 sequences are SGHRS and YFSETQ. The length of the CDR3 is 16 residues. V lost 0 bases, J lost 8 bases, and 17 bases lay in between. CDR3 loop: CASSLEGERTGEKLFF. As DNA, the CDR3 is TGCGCCAGCAGCTTGGAGGGCGAGAGAACGGGGGAAAAACTGTTTTTT.

This chain links TRBV3-1 (or the pseudogene TRBV3-2) with TRBJ2-5, with a tentative D call TRBD2 (7 bases). The CDR3 spans 19 residues. Germline CDR1 LGHDT, CDR2 YNNKEL (reference sequence). V lost 1 base to trimming and J lost 2 bases, with 23 bases between them. DNA for the CDR3: TGTGCCAGCAGCCAAGGTTTGGGTAGCTGGGGGGGACATCAAGAGACCCAGTACTTC. Translated: CASSQGLGSWGGHQETQYF.

The J gene is TRBJ1-4, the V gene TRBV6-2 or TRBV6-3; 12 nucleotides agree with TRBD1. The CDR3 sequence is 20 residues long. Per the germline V gene, CDR1 is MNHEY and CDR2 is SVGEGT. V dropped 0 bases and J dropped 3; count of bases not matched to a gene: 11. CDR3: CASSYSSTGTGGSSNEKLFF. The CDR3 region has the DNA TGTGCCAGCAGTTACTCGAGTACTGGGACAGGGGGCTCTTCTAATGAAAAACTGTTTTTT.

The rearrangement joins TRBV12-3 or TRBV12-4 to TRBJ2-3, with D uncertain. The CDR3 sequence is 11 residues long. The V end was cut by 6 bases, the J end by 5 bases, with 6 bases between. The CDR3 nucleotides are TGTGCCAGCAGCACTAAAGATACGCAGTATTTT. Translating it yields CASSTKDTQYF.

The CDR3 DNA sequence: TGTGCCAGCAGTGACTACCCGAGCACTGAAGCTTTCTTT. It is translated as CASSDYPSTEAFF. This chain links TRBV6-2 or TRBV6-3 with TRBJ1-1, with unresolved D. The CDR3 totals 13 residues. The V and J ends lost 5 bases and 4 bases respectively, with 11 bases between them. Germline V lookup: CDR1 MNHEY, CDR2 SVGEGT.

The J gene is TRBJ2-7, the V gene TRBV27; 7 positions agree with TRBD2. CDR3 length: 13 residues. The junction had 9 bases not matched to a gene; V was cut back by 9 bases and J by 4 bases. CDR1 is MNHEY and CDR2 is SMNVEV in the germline V gene (reference sequence). CDR3 DNA sequence: TGTGCCAGTAGTGGGGGGGGTAGGTACGAGCAGTACTTC. The encoded protein is CASSGGGRYEQYF.

The rearrangement links TRBV19 to TRBJ1-1, with no clear D. The germline V and J ends were trimmed by 0 bases and 1 base, with 12 bases remaining between them. The germline V gene has CDR1 LNHDA and CDR2 SQIVND (reference sequence). The CDR3 spans 16 residues. This chain's CDR3 is CASSIDRRQRNTEAFF. In DNA form, the CDR3 reads TGTGCCAGTAGTATAGATCGGCGGCAGCGGAACACTGAAGCTTTCTTT.

This rearrangement joins TRBV12-3 or TRBV12-4 to TRBJ1-5; D remains ambiguous. V lost 8 bases to trimming and J lost 7 bases, with 15 bases between them. The CDR3 extends over 13 amino acids. CDR3 DNA: TGTGCCAGCGGGATTATGGAGGGCCAGCCCCAGCATTTT. Protein sequence: CASGIMEGQPQHF.

This rearrangement joins TRBV7-2 to TRBJ1-2, with unresolved D. Germline V lookup: CDR1 SGHTA, CDR2 FQGNSA. V was pared by 1 base and J by 4 bases, with 13 bases between. The CDR3 extends over 15 amino acids. CDR3 protein: CASSLGRGSGYGYTF. CDR3 sequence (DNA): TGTGCCAGCAGCTTAGGTCGAGGCTCCGGCTATGGCTACACCTTC.

This sequence joins TRBV6-5 and TRBJ1-2; 11 bases agree with TRBD1. This CDR3 spans 15 amino acids. V was clipped by 2 bases and J by 7 bases; unmatched bases: 6. Germline V lookup: CDR1 MNHEY, CDR2 SVGAGI. In DNA form, the CDR3 reads TGTGCCAGCAGTTACGACGGACAGGGGGCTTTTGGCTACACCTTC. Amino acids: CASSYDGQGAFGYTF.

This clone was detected many times. The V call is TRBV6-5, the J call TRBJ1-6; 8 bases fit TRBD1. This CDR3 comprises 15 residues. V trimming: 5 bases; J trimming: 10 bases; junction bases outside the gene matches: 10. Germline V gene data show CDR1 as MNHEY and CDR2 as SVGAGI. CDR3 loop: CASSLMTGAGSPLHF. For the CDR3, the DNA is TGTGCCAGCAGTCTAATGACAGGGGCTGGATCACCCCTCCACTTT.

The chain carries TRBV27 and TRBJ1-2; a weak D match, TRBD1 (5 bases). The germline gives CDR1 MNHEY, CDR2 SMNVEV (reference sequence). The ends were cut back, 5 bases at V and 8 bases at J, with 21 bases in the middle. The CDR3 runs 15 residues. The CDR3 DNA is TGTGCCAGCAGTCCAAATGTCGTAGGGGCAGGGGGCTACACCTTC. Translation gives CASSPNVVGAGGYTF.

This clone was counted only a few times. The chain couples TRBV9 to TRBJ2-7; D is perhaps TRBD1 (5 bases). CDR3 length equals 14 residues. Germline V gene sequence: CDR1 SGDLS, CDR2 YYNGEE. The germline V and J ends were trimmed by 4 bases and 3 bases, with 14 bases remaining between them. The CDR3 here is CASSPHMTDYEQYF. CDR3 nucleotides: TGTGCCAGCAGCCCCCACATGACAGACTACGAGCAGTACTTC.

This sequence joins TRBV19 and TRBJ2-1; possibly TRBD2 for D (7 bases). This CDR3 is built from 15 residues. Germline CDR1 and CDR2: LNHDA and SQIVND (reference sequence). V was pared by 6 bases and J by 5 bases, with 17 bases between. In DNA, the CDR3 is TGTGCCAGTAGCCGGGGGGCTAGCGGCCACAATGAGCAGTTCTTC. Amino acid sequence: CASSRGASGHNEQFF. Full variable domain (missing parts from reference TRBV19 and TRBJ2-1): DGGITQSPKYLFRKEGQNVTLSCEQNLNHDAMYWYRQDPGQGLRLIYYSQIVNDFQKGDIAEGYSVSREKKESFPLTVTSAQKNPTAFYLCASSRGASGHNEQFFGPGTRLTVL.

The chain is built from TRBV18 and TRBJ1-1; maybe TRBD1 (5 bases). The CDR3 is 15 amino acids. Trimming shortened V by 5 bases and J by 5 bases, and 18 bases separated the two germline ends. Germline CDR1 is KGHSH and CDR2 is LQKENI. For the CDR3, the DNA is TGTGCCAGCTCAACCCTAGCGCGGGGCTCAACTGAAGCTTTCTTT. Translation gives CASSTLARGSTEAFF.

The V call is TRBV4-1, the J call TRBJ2-1; TRBD2 agrees at 7 bases. Germline assignment: CDR1 MGHRA and CDR2 YSYEKL. The V and J ends lost 1 base and 0 bases, in that order; junction bases with no gene match: 6. This CDR3 is built from 17 residues. CDR3 nucleotide sequence: TGCGCCAGCAGCCAAGGCGGGGGACTTACCTCCTACAATGAGCAGTTCTTC. This codes for CASSQGGGLTSYNEQFF.

The rearrangement joins TRBV28 to TRBJ2-7; no definite D call. This CDR3 region has 13 residues. Germline V gene data show CDR1 as MDHEN and CDR2 as SYDVKM. Trimming cost V 2 bases and J 5 bases, with 10 bases left between them. The CDR3 is CASSLRVPNEQYF. The CDR3 DNA reads TGTGCCAGCAGTTTACGGGTGCCCAACGAGCAGTACTTC.

The rearrangement links TRBV27 to TRBJ1-5; 8 bases are shared with TRBD1. The V and J ends lost 4 bases and 1 base, in that order; junction bases with no gene match: 0. CDR1 is MNHEY, CDR2 SMNVEV, per germline (reference sequence). The CDR3 has 14 residues. The CDR3 spells CASSWTGSNQPQHF. The CDR3 DNA is TGTGCCAGCAGTTGGACAGGGAGCAATCAGCCCCAGCATTTT.

This clone showed up just once. This CDR3 is also generated by other DNA sequences in the sample. The chain uses TRBV5-1 and TRBJ2-5; 8 bases match TRBD2. Germline values: CDR1 SGHRS, CDR2 YFSETQ. Trimming at V came to 5 bases and at J to 0 bases, leaving 9 bases not matched to a gene. The CDR3 has 16 residues. The CDR3 DNA reads TGCGCCAGCAGTGGCGGGACGGGAGGGTACCAAGAGACCCAGTACTTC. Translation gives CASSGGTGGYQETQYF.

This clone was detected a few times. V usage is TRBV21-1 and J usage is TRBJ2-1; the D call TRBD2 from the table was never checked on the DNA. TRBV21-1 is a known pseudogene. The CDR3 is made up of 14 amino acids. CDR3 nucleotides: TGTGCCAGCAGCCTCCAAGGAGGGGGGGGTGAGCAGTTCTTC. It yields the protein CASSLQGGGGEQFF.

This clone showed up many times. The rearrangement links TRBV6-5 to TRBJ2-7, with 8 bases identical to TRBD2. CDR1 is MNHEY, CDR2 SVGAGI, per germline. This CDR3 contains 15 residues. The junction had 5 bases not matched to a gene; V was cut back by 2 bases and J by 2 bases. The CDR3, as DNA: TGTGCCAGCAGTTACCGTCGGGGGGGCGCCTACGAGCAGTACTTC. It codes for CASSYRRGGAYEQYF.

The chain combines TRBV5-1 with TRBJ2-3, with 9 bases that match TRBD2. The trim removed 0 bases at V and 4 bases at J, leaving 6 bases unmatched. The length of the CDR3 is 16 residues. Germline loops: CDR1 SGHRS, CDR2 YFSETQ. The CDR3 spells CASSLGGGAEADTQYF. CDR3 nucleotides: TGCGCCAGCAGCTTGGGCGGGGGGGCCGAGGCAGATACGCAGTATTTT.

The rearrangement uses TRBV29-1 and TRBJ2-3, with TRBD1 identical over 9 bases. Germline-derived CDR1 and CDR2 are SQVTM and ANQGSEA. With V trimmed by 5 bases and J by 3 bases, 3 bases remained unmatched. The CDR3 is 13 amino acids. As DNA, the CDR3 is TGCAGCGTTACCGGGACAGGGACAGATACGCAGTATTTT. This sequence encodes CSVTGTGTDTQYF.